This T cell receptor beta chain was captured by sequencing in a study of CD8+ T cells in alopecia areata (dated by TCRdb to the late 2010s). For the study in its entirety: Skin from C3H/HeJ donors with spontaneous alopecia (about 6-13 months old) was grafted onto female C3H/HeJ recipients that were roughly 6-11 weeks old. High-throughput TCRbeta sequencing was used to examine T cell clonal expansion in alopecia areata in both the C3H/HeJ mouse model and human patients. Human TCRbeta sequencing covered scalp tissue and sorted CD4+ and CD8+ peripheral blood T cells from patchy and totalis/universalis alopecia areata patients and healthy controls. Scalp clonality was compared across normal scalp (n=4), patchy alopecia areata scalp (n=8), and alopecia totalis/universalis scalp (n=8). RNA was extracted with the PAXgene miRNA kit for fixed scalp, the miRNeasy kit for PBMCs, and the RNeasy kit for mouse skin. immunoSEQ multiplex PCR using 35 Vbeta forward primers and 13 Jbeta reverse primers was used to amplify TCRbeta CDR3 regions. Broader findings and caveats from the paper: Compared with normal scalp, lesional scalp had higher clonality and more expanded CD8+ clones, particularly in alopecia totalis/universalis, a pattern that suggests antigenic drive. Unlike mouse skin, which is dominated by gammadelta T cells, normal human skin has resident alphabeta T cells that are also sequenced, and this complicates analysis of the scalp TCR repertoire. Shared TCR sequences between patients were less evident than in mice, which may be partly attributable to HLA diversity in the patient population.

The table lists this clone with a few counts. Its antigen specificity is not known. Gene designations and germline sequences in this entry are those of the mouse. Cells from mouse cutaneous lymph nodes were pooled, stained for CD4, CD8alpha, NKG2D, NKG2ACE and other markers, and then sorted on a BD Influx. The receptor library was made with the immunoSEQ multiplex PCR assay. For TCR sequencing, RNA was extracted from every sample and reverse transcribed into cDNA to serve as template. SuperScript III was used for first-strand cDNA synthesis, primed with a 2:1 mix of oligo-dT and random hexamers. A synthetic immune receptor repertoire was used to assess amplification bias, and residual bias was removed computationally. Sequencing of the libraries was done on Illumina HiSeq with 60 bp reads that cover the CDR3, reading from J toward V. For the original study's pipeline: Raw reads were preprocessed to remove errors, and CDR3 was defined according to IMGT conventions as the region from the conserved cysteine to phenylalanine. Clonality was computed as 1 minus the Shannon entropy, with the entropy normalized by log2 of the number of productive unique TCRs. Whether scalp clones were CD4 or CD8 was inferred by matching scalp TCRbeta sequences against CD4 and CD8 repertoires sorted from blood. As stored in TCRdb, this immuneACCESS dataset retains in-frame rearrangements with V and J assigned. A fraction of the clones does not appear; measured against another copy, unresolved V genes explain less than half of the discrepancy, and the remainder lacks a known reason. V and J calls and clone size come straight from that table; D and trimming were deduced from the DNA. For this sample the table reports 200,000 to 300,000 clones, with no clone seen just once. 1.2% of the sample comes from the top ten.

The sample was CD4+ T cells sorted from a lymph node. The clonotype originates from a C3H/HeJ mouse with alopecia areata. The haplotype of this strain at the MHC is H2-k.

CDR3 bases read: TGTGCCAGCAGCCAAGCAGTAAACTCC. This is translated as CASSQAVNS. The whole CDR3 region reads CASSQAVNSDYTF. In this chain, TRBV5 is recombined with TRBJ1-2; no D gene can be assigned with confidence. The CDR3 end is not reached by the read, which stops 4 residues before it; the germline J gene fills it in. The CDR1 and CDR2 encoded by the germline V gene (reference sequence) are LGHNA and YNLKQL. The junction shows trimming of 1 base on V and 1 base on J, plus 4 bases between the germline ends. The CDR3 starts with the cysteine, ends with the phenylalanine, and has 13 residues. The CDR3 was read in part: 27 bases, with the frame set at base 1.